Below, 12 T cell receptor beta chains from the same sample are listed, as sequenced in a study of regulatory T cells in long-lasting Graves disease. This sample's time point: persistent/refractory GD, antithyroid drugs over 5 years with positive TRAb. Construction of the TCR library relied on RNA isolated from PBMCs. TCR beta libraries were built with iRepertoire HTBI primers and Arm-PCR of CDR3 regions. TCRdb passed the multiplex PCR reads through MiXCR, listing each CDR3 protein once. The table has about 470,000 distinct CDR3 sequences, around 21% seen once. Here the sequenced sample was peripheral blood mononuclear cells (PBMCs), taken when the disease was refractory, from a patient treated with antithyroid drugs. These receptors all come from a female donor with Graves disease.

This clonotype occurred many times. The J gene is TRBJ2-7, the V gene TRBV2; a weak D match, TRBD2 (5 bases). V was cut by 4 bases and J by 6 bases, with 7 bases left in between. Germline V gene lookup returns CDR1 SNHLY and CDR2 FYNNEI. The CDR3 extends over 11 amino acids. The CDR3 loop is CASSGEGEQYF. CDR3 DNA sequence: TGTGCCAGCAGTGGAGAGGGCGAGCAGTACTTC.

As to this clonotype: This clone may be a read error of a much larger clone one base away. J is TRBJ2-7 and V is TRBV28, with D possibly matching TRBD2 (6 bases). The V and J ends lost 10 bases and 6 bases respectively, with 16 bases between them. Germline lookup yields CDR1 MDHEN and CDR2 SYDVKM. The CDR3 is made up of 12 amino acids. The DNA of the CDR3 is TGTGCCACGGGTGGGAGGAGTTGCGAGCAGTACTTC. Its translation: CATGGRSCEQYF.

The chain employs TRBV28 and TRBJ2-6; 7 positions agree with TRBD1. The germline CDR1 and CDR2 sequences are MDHEN and SYDVKM. V lost 4 bases and J lost 2; bases outside the gene matches: 5. This CDR3 region has 16 residues. This CDR3 reads CASSSDRVPGANVLTF. The DNA of the CDR3 is TGTGCCAGCAGTTCTGACAGGGTTCCTGGGGCCAACGTCCTGACTTTC.

This chain uses TRBV7-9 with TRBJ2-4; no clear D gene. The germline V gene has CDR1 SEHNR and CDR2 FQNEAQ (reference sequence). This CDR3 has 15 residues. The V and J ends lost 5 bases and 0 bases respectively, with 11 bases between them. CDR3 region: CASSPEDLAKNIQYF. Written as DNA, the CDR3 is TGTGCCAGCAGCCCAGAGGATCTAGCCAAAAACATTCAGTACTTC.

V is TRBV28 and J is TRBJ2-1; TRBD2 matches 14 bases. The CDR3 is 18 residues long. The V and J ends lost 7 bases and 2 bases, in that order; junction bases with no gene match: 10. The germline V gene encodes CDR1 MDHEN and CDR2 SYDVKM. This CDR3 reads CASTEPGLAGEPYNEQFF. In DNA, the CDR3 is TGTGCCAGCACAGAACCGGGACTAGCGGGAGAACCCTACAATGAGCAGTTCTTC.

Many counts were recorded for this clonotype. The J gene is TRBJ1-4, the V gene TRBV3-1; D may be TRBD1 (5 bases). V lost 3 bases and J 10 bases, leaving 15 bases between the germline ends. Germline V lookup: CDR1 LGHDT, CDR2 YNNKEL (reference sequence). The CDR3 is made up of 14 amino acids. DNA of the CDR3: TGTGCCAGCAGCCACCACCCGGCGGGGGGAAAACTGTTTTTT. Translating gives CASSHHPAGGKLFF.

This clonotype was counted ten times or more. This rearrangement joins TRBV6-1 to TRBJ1-4; D not resolved. The germline CDR1 and CDR2 sequences are MNHNS and SASEGT. The CDR3 extends over 14 amino acids. The V gene lost 7 bases and the J gene lost 0 bases, with 9 bases spanning the gap. The CDR3 region has the DNA TGTGCCAGCACCAGGACCCCAACTAATGAAAAACTGTTTTTT. Residues: CASTRTPTNEKLFF.

The table lists this clonotype with a few counts. V usage is TRBV5-6 and J usage is TRBJ2-5, with D possibly being TRBD1 or TRBD2 (6 bases each). Per the germline V gene, CDR1 is SGHDT and CDR2 is YYEEEE. V shed 1 base and J shed 4 bases, with 11 bases lying between them. This CDR3 is 14 amino acids long. The CDR3 DNA reads TGTGCCAGCAGCTTGTTCCGGGGGCGAGAGACCCAGTACTTC. It yields the protein CASSLFRGRETQYF. Full variable domain (remainder filled in from reference TRBV5-6 and TRBJ2-5): DAGVTQSPTHLIKTRGQQVTLRCSPKSGHDTVSWYQQALGQGPQFIFQYYEEEERQRGNFPDRFSGHQFPNYSSELNVNALLLGDSALYLCASSLFRGRETQYFGPGTRLLVL.

The genes are TRBV27 and TRBJ2-1, with 8 bases matching TRBD2. The V gene's germline CDR1 is MNHEY and CDR2 SMNVEV (reference sequence). The junction had 7 bases not matched to a gene; V was cut back by 5 bases and J by 4 bases. CDR3 length: 15 amino acids. The CDR3 reads CASSPGLVGYNEQFF. The CDR3, as DNA: TGTGCCAGCAGTCCGGGACTAGTGGGTTACAATGAGCAGTTCTTC.

A few counts support this clonotype. This chain uses TRBV29-1 with TRBJ1-4, with 7 nucleotides matching TRBD1. V lost 4 bases, J lost 4 bases, and 12 bases stayed unmatched. In germline, CDR1 is SQVTM, CDR2 ANQGSEA. The CDR3 is made up of 16 amino acids. The CDR3, as DNA: TGCAGCGTTGCAAGCTTTTGGGACAGTCTTAATGAAAAACTGTTTTTT. Protein sequence: CSVASFWDSLNEKLFF.

Ten or more counts support this clonotype. The chain employs TRBV28 and TRBJ2-2; the D gene is possibly TRBD2 (6 bases). Trimming took 3 bases from V and 4 from J, leaving 12 bases between them. The CDR3 sequence is 15 residues long. CDR1 is MDHEN and CDR2 is SYDVKM in the germline V gene. CDR3 sequence (DNA): TGTGCCAGCAGTTTGAGAAGGGACTTCACCGGGGAGCTGTTTTTT. It encodes CASSLRRDFTGELFF.

This clonotype was found many times. V usage is TRBV28 and J usage is TRBJ2-7; unclear D gene. The CDR3 totals 15 residues. CDR1 MDHEN and CDR2 SYDVKM come from the germline V gene. Trimming left V 3 bases short and J 0 bases short, with 12 bases between. The CDR3 loop reads CASSFYGRSSYEQYF. CDR3 DNA sequence: TGTGCCAGCAGTTTTTACGGCCGGAGCTCCTACGAGCAGTACTTC.